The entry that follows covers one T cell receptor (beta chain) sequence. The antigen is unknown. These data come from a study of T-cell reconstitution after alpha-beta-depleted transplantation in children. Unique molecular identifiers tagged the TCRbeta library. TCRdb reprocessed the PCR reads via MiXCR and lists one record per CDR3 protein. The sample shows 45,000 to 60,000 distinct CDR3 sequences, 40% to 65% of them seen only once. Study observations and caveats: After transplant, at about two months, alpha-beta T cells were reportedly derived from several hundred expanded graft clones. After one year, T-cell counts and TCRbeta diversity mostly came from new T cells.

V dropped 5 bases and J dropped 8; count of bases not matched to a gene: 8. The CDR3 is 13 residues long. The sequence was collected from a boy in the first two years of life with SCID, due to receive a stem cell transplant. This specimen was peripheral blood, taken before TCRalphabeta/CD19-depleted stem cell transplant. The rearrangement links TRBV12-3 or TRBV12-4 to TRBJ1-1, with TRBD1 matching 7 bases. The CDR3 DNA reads TGTGCCAGCAGTCAGACAGGGATCCAAGAAGCTTTCTTT. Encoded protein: CASSQTGIQEAFF.